Each of the 30 T cell receptor beta chains below was sequenced from the same sample in a study of T-cell memory formation after mild COVID-19. TCRdb itself ran the 5' RACE reads through MiXCR, one entry per CDR3 protein. The sample contains about 320,000 distinct CDR3 sequences, over 11% of which appear only once. Sequencing was done on a sample of PBMCs or a T cell subset sorted from them (not recorded which). The receptors here all came from a man between 18 and 29 years old who had mild COVID-19 (a few samples of this study predate the infection). Cell type and time point are not known.

This clonotype was seen more than once but under ten times. This sequence joins TRBV6-6 and TRBJ2-3; 7 bases line up with TRBD1. Germline-derived CDR1 and CDR2 are MNHNY and SVGAGI (reference sequence). With 6 bases clipped from V and 3 bases from J, the junction kept 6 bases outside the gene matches. This CDR3 is built from 14 residues. This CDR3 is CASRFRDRTDTQYF. The DNA of the CDR3 is TGTGCCAGCAGGTTCCGGGACAGAACAGATACGCAGTATTTT.

The V call is TRBV6-2 or TRBV6-3, the J call TRBJ2-2; no definite D call. This CDR3 spans 10 amino acids. Germline V gene sequence: CDR1 MNHEY, CDR2 SVGEGT. With 11 bases removed from V and 7 bases from J, the gap between germline ends came to 8 bases. CDR3 protein: CARHLGELFF. Written as DNA, the CDR3 is TGTGCCCGCCATCTCGGGGAGCTGTTTTTT.

V usage is TRBV5-1 and J usage is TRBJ2-1; the D gene is possibly TRBD2 (7 bases). CDR3 size: 16 residues. V was cut by 1 base and J by 7 bases, with 18 bases left in between. Looked up from germline, CDR1 is SGHRS and CDR2 is YFSETQ. The CDR3 here is CASSLRDRGGGNEQFF. In DNA form, the CDR3 reads TGCGCCAGCAGCTTGCGCGACAGAGGGGGAGGGAATGAGCAGTTCTTC.

The chain is built from TRBV7-2 and TRBJ1-6, with no clear D. Germline values: CDR1 SGHTA, CDR2 FQGNSA. The CDR3 has 13 residues. Trimming removed 3 bases from V and 10 bases from J, with 10 bases in between. The CDR3 DNA follows: TGTGCCAGCAGCTTTAACGCCAACTCACCCCTCCACTTT. It encodes CASSFNANSPLHF.

This chain connects TRBV10-1 to TRBJ2-2, with 16 bases that match TRBD2. J lost 5 bases, V lost 6 bases, and 6 bases had no gene match. This CDR3 spans 17 amino acids. Germline CDR1 is WNHNN and CDR2 is SYGVQD (reference sequence). CDR3 protein: CASSGTSGGARTGELFF. The CDR3 DNA reads TGCGCCAGCAGCGGGACTAGCGGGGGGGCGAGGACCGGGGAGCTGTTTTTT.

In this sample, this clonotype turned up a few times. The rearrangement uses TRBV11-2 and TRBJ2-5; D gene uncertain. Germline CDR1 reads SGHAT; CDR2 reads FQNNGV. V dropped 1 base and J dropped 4 bases, with 7 bases sitting between them. CDR3 length equals 13 residues. DNA for the CDR3: TGTGCCAGCAGCTTAGCAAGACCAGAGACCCAGTACTTC. Residues: CASSLARPETQYF.

This clonotype has at least ten counts. This chain connects TRBV27 to TRBJ2-7, with a tentative D call TRBD1 (6 bases). With 2 bases removed from V and 0 bases from J, the gap between germline ends came to 8 bases. The CDR3 runs 14 residues. The germline V gene has CDR1 MNHEY and CDR2 SMNVEV (reference sequence). CDR3 sequence: CASSLQGRSYEQYF. The CDR3 DNA is TGTGCCAGCAGTTTACAGGGGCGCTCCTACGAGCAGTACTTC.

In this sample, this clonotype turned up a few times. The chain recombines TRBV20-1 with TRBJ2-1, with 10 bases matching TRBD2. The J segment lost 9 bases and the V segment lost 4 bases, leaving 12 bases of the junction unmatched. This CDR3 comprises 15 residues. CDR1 is DFQATT and CDR2 is SNEGSKA in the germline V gene (reference sequence). Written as DNA, the CDR3 is TGCAGTGCTATCCCAGGGGAGCGGGGGGGCGGTGAGCAGTTCTTC. It yields the protein CSAIPGERGGGEQFF.

This chain joins TRBV29-1 and TRBJ2-7, with TRBD1 identical over 12 bases. V was pared by 6 bases and J by 6 bases, with 12 bases of the junction left unmatched. The CDR3 is 15 residues long. The germline V gene has CDR1 SQVTM and CDR2 ANQGSEA. CDR3 DNA sequence: TGCAGCGTGAGACGGTCGGGGACAGGGGGCGTCGAGCAGTACTTC. This codes for CSVRRSGTGGVEQYF.

The CDR3 DNA reads as TGTGCCAGCTCACGGTCATCACAAGGCTCTGGAAACACCATATATTTT. This codes for CASSRSSQGSGNTIYF. V and J are TRBV18 and TRBJ1-3; no clear D gene. Germline V gene sequence: CDR1 KGHSH, CDR2 LQKENI. V was pared by 4 bases and J by 0 bases, with 13 bases between. The CDR3 covers 16 residues. Using reference TRBV18 and TRBJ1-3 for the parts outside the CDR3, the full variable domain is NAGVMQNPRHLVRRRGQEARLRCSPMKGHSHVYWYRQLPEEGLKFMVYLQKENIIDESGMPKERFSAEFPKEGPSILRIQQVVRGDSAAYFCASSRSSQGSGNTIYFGEGSWLTVV.

This clonotype was picked up a small number of times. The chain employs TRBV5-1 and TRBJ2-1, with D possibly being TRBD1 (6 bases). The CDR3 extends over 15 amino acids. Trimming pared 1 base from V and 6 bases from J, leaving 14 bases between. The germline CDR1 and CDR2 sequences are SGHRS and YFSETQ. CDR3 coding DNA: TGCGCCAGCAGCTTGACAGGGCTGACCACCAATGAGCAGTTCTTC. This codes for CASSLTGLTTNEQFF.

The chain carries TRBV12-3 or TRBV12-4 and TRBJ1-1, with TRBD1 matching over 8 bases. The CDR3 sequence is 14 residues long. With V trimmed by 7 bases and J by 6 bases, 10 bases remained unmatched. DNA for the CDR3: TGTGCCAGCACCACAGCAGGGGGCGAAGCTGAAGCTTTCTTT. It is translated as CASTTAGGEAEAFF.

The chain recombines TRBV5-4 with TRBJ2-5, with 15 bases lining up with TRBD2. Looked up from germline, CDR1 is SGHNT and CDR2 is YYREEE (reference sequence). V lost 6 bases and J lost 5; bases outside the gene matches: 11. There are 17 residues in the CDR3. The CDR3 loop is CASTRTSGGVISETQYF. CDR3 in DNA: TGTGCCAGCACCCGGACTAGCGGGGGGGTGATAAGCGAGACCCAGTACTTC. Variable domain in full (rest from reference TRBV5-4 and TRBJ2-5): ETGVTQSPTHLIKTRGQQVTLRCSSQSGHNTVSWYQQALGQGPQFIFQYYREEENGRGNFPPRFSGLQFPNYSSELNVNALELDDSALYLCASTRTSGGVISETQYFGPGTRLLVL.

This clonotype was detected a few times. This chain joins TRBV4-1 and TRBJ1-4, with unresolved D. This CDR3 spans 12 amino acids. Trimming stripped 6 bases from V and 4 bases from J, with 6 bases between. Germline V gives CDR1 MGHRA, CDR2 YSYEKL. The CDR3 DNA reads as TGCGCCAGCAGACTGCATAATGAAAAACTGTTTTTT. It codes for CASRLHNEKLFF.

In its sample, this clonotype was seen many times. The rearrangement uses TRBV6-5 and TRBJ1-2; D is perhaps TRBD1 (5 bases). The V end was cut by 0 bases, the J end by 3 bases, with 5 bases between. CDR3 length: 13 residues. Germline lookup yields CDR1 MNHEY and CDR2 SVGAGI. The CDR3 DNA reads as TGTGCCAGCAGTTACTCAGGGGACTATGGCTACACCTTC. This codes for CASSYSGDYGYTF.

The chain joins TRBV4-1 to TRBJ2-7, with 9 bases fitting TRBD2. The V gene end was trimmed by 0 bases and the J gene end by 4 bases; junction bases not matched to a gene: 4. Per germline, CDR1 MGHRA and CDR2 YSYEKL. The CDR3 is 15 residues long. The chain's CDR3 is CASSQERGGVYEQYF. The CDR3 DNA is TGCGCCAGCAGCCAAGAACGCGGGGGGGTATACGAGCAGTACTTC.

This clonotype was detected once. The genes are TRBV12-3 or TRBV12-4 and TRBJ2-2; 9 nucleotides match TRBD1. The CDR3 covers 14 residues. With 11 bases clipped from V and 1 base from J, the junction kept 5 bases outside the gene matches. In DNA, the CDR3 is TGTGCCGGTGCGGGACAGGGGAACACCGGGGAGCTGTTTTTT. This sequence encodes CAGAGQGNTGELFF.

This clonotype occurred a few times. The chain employs TRBV20-1 and TRBJ2-7; perhaps TRBD2 as D (6 bases). Trimming took off 3 bases at V and 0 bases at J, with 12 bases between the two ends. Germline V gene data show CDR1 as DFQATT and CDR2 as SNEGSKA (reference sequence). This CDR3 comprises 14 residues. CDR3 nucleotide sequence: TGCAGTGCTAGCGGGGGTCTGAGCTCCTACGAGCAGTACGTC. Amino acid sequence: CSASGGLSSYEQYV.

The chain carries TRBV25-1 and TRBJ1-1, with D hard to call. This CDR3 has 12 amino acids. The V and J ends lost 6 bases and 5 bases respectively, with 10 bases between them. Germline CDR1 reads MGHDK; CDR2 reads SYGVNS. Here the CDR3 DNA reads TGTGCCAGCAGGCGTACGGGGACTGAAGCTTTCTTT. Translating it yields CASRRTGTEAFF.

This clonotype has more than one count but fewer than ten. This chain connects TRBV7-2 to TRBJ1-6; D ambiguous. Germline V gene lookup returns CDR1 SGHTA and CDR2 FQGNSA. Trimming took off 4 bases at V and 8 bases at J, with 9 bases between the two ends. The CDR3 has 13 residues. The CDR3 here is CASSWRSDSPLHF. As DNA, the CDR3 is TGTGCCAGCAGCTGGAGGTCTGATTCACCCCTCCACTTT.

This clonotype was seen only a few times. CDR3 sequence: CSARENDRVYEQYF. CDR3 nucleotide sequence: TGCAGTGCTAGAGAGAACGACAGGGTCTACGAGCAGTACTTC. The chain uses TRBV20-1 and TRBJ2-7, with 7 bases fitting TRBD1. CDR3 length: 14 amino acids. Germline V gene sequence: CDR1 DFQATT, CDR2 SNEGSKA (reference sequence). Trimming took 0 bases from V and 3 from J; bases not matched to a gene: 5.

The chain has TRBV3-1 and TRBJ2-3, with D unclear. This CDR3 spans 13 amino acids. Germline assignment: CDR1 LGHDT and CDR2 YNNKEL (reference sequence). V lost 1 base and J lost 7, with 9 bases in between. CDR3 loop: CASSQGEQNTQYF. CDR3 DNA: TGTGCCAGCAGCCAAGGAGAGCAGAATACGCAGTATTTT.

The V gene is TRBV20-1, the J gene TRBJ1-1, with D unresolved. CDR1 and CDR2 from the germline V gene are DFQATT and SNEGSKA (reference sequence). The CDR3 loop spans 14 amino acids. The CDR3 nucleotides are TGCAAATTGGCTCCTTACGGAATGAACACTGAAGCTTTCTTT. Protein sequence: CKLAPYGMNTEAFF.

This clonotype was counted only a few times. The chain joins TRBV28 to TRBJ1-5; 8 positions match TRBD1. The CDR3 consists of 14 residues. Germline CDR1 is MDHEN and CDR2 is SYDVKM. The V segment lost 3 bases and the J segment 5 bases; nucleotides outside the gene matches: 3. The CDR3 DNA sequence: TGTGCCAGCAGTTTTAGGACAGGGCATCAGCCCCAGCATTTT. The encoded protein is CASSFRTGHQPQHF.

This clonotype was seen a handful of times. The chain has TRBV12-3 or TRBV12-4 and TRBJ2-7, with 13 bases fitting TRBD2. V shed 4 bases, J shed 0 bases, and the junction held 0 bases outside the gene matches. The CDR3 extends over 15 amino acids. This chain's CDR3 is CASSWTSGSSYEQYF. CDR3 bases: TGTGCCAGCAGTTGGACTAGCGGGAGCTCCTACGAGCAGTACTTC.

This clonotype was picked up a small number of times. CDR3 in amino acids: CASSYSREGYEQYF. CDR3 in DNA: TGTGCCAGCAGTTACTCGAGAGAAGGATACGAGCAGTACTTC. V usage is TRBV6-5 and J usage is TRBJ2-7; the D is unclear. Trimming left V 0 bases short and J 4 bases short, with 10 bases between. Germline V gives CDR1 MNHEY, CDR2 SVGAGI. This CDR3 spans 14 amino acids.

The table lists this clonotype with a few counts. This sequence joins TRBV7-9 and TRBJ2-5; 7 bases agree with TRBD2. V lost 5 bases, J lost 1 base, and 4 bases stayed unmatched. Looked up from germline, CDR1 is SEHNR and CDR2 is FQNEAQ (reference sequence). This CDR3 spans 14 amino acids. CDR3 DNA: TGTGCCAGCAGCCCAGGACTAGTCCAAGAGACCCAGTACTTC. Translation: CASSPGLVQETQYF.

The V call is TRBV4-2, the J call TRBJ1-2; D perhaps matches TRBD1 (6 bases). The CDR3 sequence is 14 residues long. With 4 bases removed from V and 5 bases from J, the gap between germline ends came to 14 bases. Germline V gene lookup returns CDR1 LGHNA and CDR2 YNFKEQ. The CDR3 spells CASSREGDLYGYTF. The CDR3 nucleotides are TGTGCCAGCAGCCGGGAGGGGGACCTTTATGGCTACACCTTC.

In DNA form, the CDR3 reads TGCAGTGCTACGGACCACCTCAATGAGCAGTTCTTC. Protein: CSATDHLNEQFF. The chain combines TRBV20-1 with TRBJ2-1; no definite D call. CDR3 length: 12 amino acids. The germline V gene encodes CDR1 DFQATT and CDR2 SNEGSKA (reference sequence). Trimming stripped 4 bases from V and 6 bases from J, with 10 bases between.

This clonotype was detected only a few times. J is TRBJ2-7 and V is TRBV4-3; D not resolved. Trimming took 3 bases from V and 0 from J, leaving 6 bases between them. CDR1 and CDR2 (germline): LGHNA, YSLEER. CDR3 length: 13 amino acids. The CDR3 nucleotides read TGCGCCAGCAGCCAGTCAGACTCCTACGAGCAGTACTTC. This translates into CASSQSDSYEQYF.